This T cell receptor beta chain was recovered during a study of beta chain features in type 1 diabetes. The table lists this clone with a few counts. Its target is not known. Regarding the study as a whole: In cDNA sequencing, cells with high TCR expression could be over-represented.

The CDR3 is made up of 14 amino acids. V was trimmed by 1 base and J by 7 bases, leaving 11 bases between them. The V gene's germline CDR1 is SGHAT and CDR2 FQNNGV. The whole isolated RNA underwent reverse transcription, so sequencing captured expressed TCRB transcripts. Profiling relied on immunoSEQ multiplex PCR, and the TCRdb table lists in-frame clones only, not all of them. The sample has fewer than 250,000 clones, more than 9% seen once. This sequence originates from a young woman in good health. This rearrangement joins TRBV11-2 to TRBJ1-5; no clear D. The sequencing input was naive CD4+ T cells from blood. The CDR3 is CASSLVAAGQPQHF. The CDR3 region has the DNA TGTGCCAGCAGCTTAGTGGCAGCAGGCCAGCCCCAGCATTTT.